This is a list of T cell receptor beta chains from one sample in a study of blood T cell repertoires in COVID-19. Sequencing was performed with immunoSEQ multiplex PCR; in TCRdb, only in-frame clones are kept and a portion is missing. The profile shows some 250,000 clones, about nine tenths of them singletons. Material: peripheral blood. Every receptor here comes from a man aged 25 to 40 who had recovered from COVID-19. Each CDR3 is given with its conserved first and last residue. The order of the fields is V gene, D gene, J gene, clone size, CDR3 protein, CDR3 DNA. D genes are given only for firm matches. A clone size is listed for some rows: how often the clone was seen (once, few, many), or a class if it is expanded.

V gene: TRBV7-2
D gene: .
J gene: TRBJ1-2
clone size: .
CDR3 protein: CASSLTPNYGYTF
CDR3 DNA: TGTGCCAGCAGCTTGACACCTAACTATGGCTACACCTTC

V gene: TRBV7-6
D gene: .
J gene: TRBJ2-3
clone size: .
CDR3 protein: CASSLVAGEDTQYF
CDR3 DNA: TGTGCCAGCAGCTTAGTGGCAGGGGAAGATACGCAGTATTTT

V gene: TRBV12-3/TRBV12-4
D gene: .
J gene: TRBJ1-2
clone size: .
CDR3 protein: CASSPTSPSYTF
CDR3 DNA: TGTGCCAGCAGTCCGACAAGTCCATCCTACACCTTC

V gene: TRBV5-6
D gene: .
J gene: TRBJ1-2
clone size: .
CDR3 protein: CASRRRGLNYGYTF
CDR3 DNA: TGTGCCAGCAGGAGGCGGGGACTCAACTATGGCTACACCTTC

V gene: TRBV5-4
D gene: TRBD2
J gene: TRBJ2-7
clone size: few
CDR3 protein: CASSLATSGPYEQYF
CDR3 DNA: TGTGCCAGCAGCTTGGCAACTAGCGGTCCCTACGAGCAGTACTTC

V gene: TRBV10-1
D gene: .
J gene: TRBJ2-3
clone size: .
CDR3 protein: CASRRGSGATDTQYF
CDR3 DNA: TGCGCCAGCAGACGGGGTAGCGGAGCCACAGATACGCAGTATTTT

V gene: TRBV7-2
D gene: .
J gene: TRBJ2-3
clone size: .
CDR3 protein: CASSLAATDTQYF
CDR3 DNA: TGTGCCAGCAGCTTAGCGGCCACAGATACGCAGTATTTT

V gene: TRBV27
D gene: .
J gene: TRBJ1-6
clone size: .
CDR3 protein: CASSLSGTNSPLHF
CDR3 DNA: TGTGCCAGCAGTTTATCTGGCACCAATTCACCCCTCCACTTT

V gene: TRBV3-1/TRBV3-2
D gene: .
J gene: TRBJ1-5
clone size: once
CDR3 protein: CASSQDGTEDQPQHF
CDR3 DNA: TGTGCCAGCAGCCAAGATGGGACTGAGGATCAGCCCCAGCATTTT

V gene: TRBV13
D gene: .
J gene: TRBJ2-7
clone size: .
CDR3 protein: CASSFPQGGGTSSYEQYF
CDR3 DNA: TGTGCCAGCAGCTTCCCCCAGGGGGGCGGAACGAGCTCCTACGAGCAGTACTTC

V gene: TRBV10-3
D gene: TRBD1
J gene: TRBJ1-1
clone size: .
CDR3 protein: CAIREDRAGNTEAFF
CDR3 DNA: TGTGCCATCAGGGAAGACAGGGCGGGGAATACTGAAGCTTTCTTT

V gene: TRBV5-1
D gene: TRBD1
J gene: TRBJ2-2
clone size: .
CDR3 protein: CASSHGQVESGELFF
CDR3 DNA: TGCGCCAGCAGCCATGGACAGGTGGAATCCGGGGAGCTGTTTTTT

V gene: TRBV5-1
D gene: .
J gene: TRBJ1-1
clone size: .
CDR3 protein: CASSLTGTEAFF
CDR3 DNA: TGCGCCAGCAGCTTAACAGGGACTGAAGCTTTCTTT

V gene: TRBV19
D gene: .
J gene: TRBJ1-5
clone size: .
CDR3 protein: CATLRGLNQPQHF
CDR3 DNA: TGTGCCACCTTGCGGGGCCTCAATCAGCCCCAGCATTTT

V gene: TRBV20-1
D gene: .
J gene: TRBJ1-5
clone size: .
CDR3 protein: CSASRGISNQPQHF
CDR3 DNA: TGCAGTGCTAGTAGGGGAATAAGCAATCAGCCCCAGCATTTT

V gene: TRBV18
D gene: TRBD1
J gene: TRBJ1-5
clone size: .
CDR3 protein: CASSPPQGGDQPQHF
CDR3 DNA: TGTGCCAGCTCACCACCTCAGGGGGGCGATCAGCCCCAGCATTTT

V gene: TRBV5-1
D gene: .
J gene: TRBJ1-2
clone size: .
CDR3 protein: CASSLYAGRDGYTF
CDR3 DNA: TGCGCCAGCAGCTTGTACGCAGGGAGGGATGGCTACACCTTC

V gene: TRBV24-1
D gene: .
J gene: TRBJ1-5
clone size: .
CDR3 protein: CATSDSGGILGGPQHF
CDR3 DNA: TGTGCCACCAGTGATTCGGGAGGGATCCTCGGGGGGCCCCAGCATTTT

V gene: TRBV3-1/TRBV3-2
D gene: .
J gene: TRBJ1-2
clone size: .
CDR3 protein: CASWLGGQGYTF
CDR3 DNA: TGTGCCAGCTGGCTTGGAGGTCAAGGCTACACCTTC

V gene: TRBV6-5
D gene: TRBD1
J gene: TRBJ2-5
clone size: .
CDR3 protein: CASRRQGQETQYF
CDR3 DNA: TGTGCCAGCAGACGACAGGGTCAAGAGACCCAGTACTTC

V gene: TRBV6-2/TRBV6-3
D gene: .
J gene: TRBJ2-7
clone size: .
CDR3 protein: CASSTLSGYEQYF
CDR3 DNA: TGTGCCAGCAGTACACTTAGCGGCTACGAGCAGTACTTC

V gene: TRBV19
D gene: .
J gene: TRBJ2-7
clone size: few
CDR3 protein: CASFPDRSYEQYF
CDR3 DNA: TGTGCCAGTTTCCCCGACAGGTCCTACGAGCAGTACTTC

V gene: TRBV29-1
D gene: .
J gene: TRBJ1-4
clone size: .
CDR3 protein: CSATPTGANEKLFF
CDR3 DNA: TGCAGCGCCACACCCACAGGAGCTAATGAAAAACTGTTTTTT

V gene: TRBV29-1
D gene: .
J gene: TRBJ1-5
clone size: .
CDR3 protein: CSEGIRVCKPQHF
CDR3 DNA: TGCAGCGAAGGGATCAGGGTTTGCAAGCCCCAGCATTTT

V gene: TRBV25-1
D gene: TRBD1
J gene: TRBJ1-2
clone size: .
CDR3 protein: CASSVRTGTYGYTF
CDR3 DNA: TGTGCCAGCAGTGTAAGGACAGGTACCTATGGCTACACCTTC

V gene: TRBV4-3
D gene: .
J gene: TRBJ1-1
clone size: few
CDR3 protein: CASSQVWEGRTEAFF
CDR3 DNA: TGCGCCAGCAGCCAAGTATGGGAGGGAAGAACTGAAGCTTTCTTT

V gene: TRBV6-4
D gene: .
J gene: TRBJ1-2
clone size: .
CDR3 protein: CASSDSSLEEGSGGYTF
CDR3 DNA: TGTGCCAGCAGTGACTCGTCTTTGGAGGAGGGATCTGGCGGCTACACCTTC

V gene: TRBV25-1
D gene: .
J gene: TRBJ1-2
clone size: .
CDR3 protein: CASSREPYGYTF
CDR3 DNA: TGTGCCAGCAGCCGGGAGCCCTATGGCTACACCTTC

V gene: TRBV10-3
D gene: TRBD2
J gene: TRBJ2-7
clone size: .
CDR3 protein: CAISDLGGGNPYEQYF
CDR3 DNA: TGTGCCATCAGTGATTTAGGCGGGGGTAACCCCTACGAGCAGTACTTC

V gene: TRBV7-9
D gene: .
J gene: TRBJ1-2
clone size: .
CDR3 protein: CASTRPSPYGYTF
CDR3 DNA: TGTGCCAGCACCCGACCTAGCCCCTATGGCTACACCTTC

V gene: TRBV6-5
D gene: .
J gene: TRBJ1-3
clone size: .
CDR3 protein: CAARPRGSENTIYF
CDR3 DNA: TGTGCCGCTCGCCCCCGGGGGAGCGAAAACACCATATATTTT

V gene: TRBV29-1
D gene: TRBD1
J gene: TRBJ2-7
clone size: .
CDR3 protein: CSVEIHSGTVYEQYF
CDR3 DNA: TGCAGCGTTGAAATCCACTCCGGGACAGTCTACGAGCAGTACTTC

V gene: TRBV14
D gene: .
J gene: TRBJ1-6
clone size: once
CDR3 protein: CASSLRRGITYNSPLHF
CDR3 DNA: TGTGCCAGCAGCCTGAGAAGGGGGATAACCTATAATTCACCCCTCCACTTT

V gene: TRBV6-2/TRBV6-3
D gene: TRBD2
J gene: TRBJ2-1
clone size: few
CDR3 protein: CASSKGLAGGTGEQFF
CDR3 DNA: TGTGCCAGCAGTAAGGGACTAGCGGGGGGGACGGGTGAGCAGTTCTTC

V gene: TRBV19
D gene: TRBD1
J gene: TRBJ1-4
clone size: .
CDR3 protein: CASSHRGHGEKLFF
CDR3 DNA: TGTGCCAGTAGCCATAGGGGGCACGGGGAAAAACTGTTTTTT

V gene: TRBV5-5
D gene: .
J gene: TRBJ1-3
clone size: .
CDR3 protein: CASSLAPSGDSGNTIYF
CDR3 DNA: TGTGCCAGCAGCTTGGCTCCTTCCGGGGACTCTGGAAACACCATATATTTT

V gene: TRBV10-1
D gene: .
J gene: TRBJ2-1
clone size: .
CDR3 protein: CASSESGLPPYNEQFF
CDR3 DNA: TGCGCCAGCAGTGAGTCGGGGCTACCCCCTTACAATGAGCAGTTCTTC

V gene: TRBV27
D gene: TRBD2
J gene: TRBJ2-5
clone size: few
CDR3 protein: CASSSLLLTAGETQYF
CDR3 DNA: TGTGCCAGCAGTTCACTGCTCCTGACAGCGGGGGAGACCCAGTACTTC

V gene: TRBV7-2
D gene: TRBD1
J gene: TRBJ2-5
clone size: .
CDR3 protein: CASSPPTGGAGEETQYF
CDR3 DNA: TGTGCCAGCAGCCCTCCTACAGGGGGCGCAGGAGAAGAGACCCAGTACTTC

V gene: TRBV19
D gene: TRBD1
J gene: TRBJ2-4
clone size: .
CDR3 protein: CASSMQGQGVYDDIQYF
CDR3 DNA: TGTGCCAGTAGTATGCAGGGACAGGGTGTGTATGATGACATTCAGTACTTC

V gene: TRBV10-3
D gene: TRBD2
J gene: TRBJ2-1
clone size: .
CDR3 protein: CAISEQTSGYNEQFF
CDR3 DNA: TGTGCCATCAGTGAACAGACTAGCGGCTACAATGAGCAGTTCTTC

V gene: TRBV7-9
D gene: TRBD1
J gene: TRBJ1-2
clone size: .
CDR3 protein: CASSSQGDGYTF
CDR3 DNA: TGTGCCAGCAGCAGTCAGGGGGATGGCTACACCTTC

V gene: TRBV6-4
D gene: TRBD1
J gene: TRBJ2-1
clone size: .
CDR3 protein: CASSDCRDRGYNEQFF
CDR3 DNA: TGTGCCAGCAGTGACTGCCGGGACAGGGGCTACAATGAGCAGTTCTTC

V gene: TRBV27
D gene: TRBD1
J gene: TRBJ1-4
clone size: few
CDR3 protein: CASSGGVNEKLFF
CDR3 DNA: TGTGCCAGCTCAGGGGGAGTCAATGAAAAACTGTTTTTT

V gene: TRBV18
D gene: .
J gene: TRBJ2-2
clone size: .
CDR3 protein: CASSPARTGELFF
CDR3 DNA: TGTGCCAGCTCACCGGCCCGAACCGGGGAGCTGTTTTTT